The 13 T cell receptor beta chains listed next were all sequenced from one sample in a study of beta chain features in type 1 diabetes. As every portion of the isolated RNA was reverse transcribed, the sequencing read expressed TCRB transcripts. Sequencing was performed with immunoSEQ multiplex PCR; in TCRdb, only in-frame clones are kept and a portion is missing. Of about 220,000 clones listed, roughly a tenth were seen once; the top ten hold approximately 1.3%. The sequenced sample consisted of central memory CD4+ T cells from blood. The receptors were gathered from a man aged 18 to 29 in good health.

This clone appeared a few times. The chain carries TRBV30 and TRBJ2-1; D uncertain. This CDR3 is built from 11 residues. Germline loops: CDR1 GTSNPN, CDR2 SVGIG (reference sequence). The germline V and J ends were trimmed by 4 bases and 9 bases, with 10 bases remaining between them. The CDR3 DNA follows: TGTGCCTGGATTTGGCGCGGTGAGCAGTTCTTC. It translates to CAWIWRGEQFF.

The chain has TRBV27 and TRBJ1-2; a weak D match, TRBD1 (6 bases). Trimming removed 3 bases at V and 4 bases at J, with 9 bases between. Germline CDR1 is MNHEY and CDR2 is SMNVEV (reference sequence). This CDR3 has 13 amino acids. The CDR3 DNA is TGTGCCAGCAGTTTCACAGGGCCCTATGGCTACACCTTC. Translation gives CASSFTGPYGYTF.

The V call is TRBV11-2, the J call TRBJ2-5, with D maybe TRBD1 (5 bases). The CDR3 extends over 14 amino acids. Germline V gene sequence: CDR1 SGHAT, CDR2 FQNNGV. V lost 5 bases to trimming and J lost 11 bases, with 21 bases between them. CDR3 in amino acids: CASSTGARSLSQYF. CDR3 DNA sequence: TGTGCCAGCAGCACTGGGGCACGGAGTCTTAGTCAGTACTTC.

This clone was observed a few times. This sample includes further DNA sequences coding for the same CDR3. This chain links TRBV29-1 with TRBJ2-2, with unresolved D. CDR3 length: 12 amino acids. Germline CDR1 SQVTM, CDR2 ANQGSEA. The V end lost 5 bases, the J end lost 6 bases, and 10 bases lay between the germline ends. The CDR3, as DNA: TGCAGCGTTCGACAAGAGGCCGGGGAGCTGTTTTTT. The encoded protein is CSVRQEAGELFF.

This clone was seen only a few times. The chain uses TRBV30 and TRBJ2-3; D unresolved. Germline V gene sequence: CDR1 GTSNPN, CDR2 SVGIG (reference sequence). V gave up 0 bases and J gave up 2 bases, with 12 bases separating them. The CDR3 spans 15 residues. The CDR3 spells CAWSVPLAPTDTQYF. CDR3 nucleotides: TGTGCCTGGAGTGTACCTCTGGCCCCCACAGATACGCAGTATTTT.

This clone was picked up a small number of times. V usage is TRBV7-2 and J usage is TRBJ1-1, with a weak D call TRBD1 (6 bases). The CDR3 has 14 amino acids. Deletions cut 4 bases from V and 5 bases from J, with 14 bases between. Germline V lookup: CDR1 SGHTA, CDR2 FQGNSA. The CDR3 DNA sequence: TGTGCCAGCAGCTACTACAGGGTCGGGACTGAAGCTTTCTTT. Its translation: CASSYYRVGTEAFF.

The CDR3 DNA sequence: TGTGCCATCAGTGAGGGCGCTAGCGGGAGGAGCGAGCAGTACTTC. As protein: CAISEGASGRSEQYF. This rearrangement joins TRBV10-3 to TRBJ2-7; TRBD2 aligns across 11 bases. Germline trimming cut 2 bases from V and 6 bases from J; bases unmatched to any gene: 6. From germline, CDR1 is ENHRY and CDR2 SYGVKD. The length of the CDR3 is 15 residues.

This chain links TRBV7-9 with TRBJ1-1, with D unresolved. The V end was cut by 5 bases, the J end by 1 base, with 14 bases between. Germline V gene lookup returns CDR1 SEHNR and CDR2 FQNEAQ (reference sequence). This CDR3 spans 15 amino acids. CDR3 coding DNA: TGTGCCAGCAGCCCCTTTATGGGCCCGAACACTGAAGCTTTCTTT. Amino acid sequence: CASSPFMGPNTEAFF.

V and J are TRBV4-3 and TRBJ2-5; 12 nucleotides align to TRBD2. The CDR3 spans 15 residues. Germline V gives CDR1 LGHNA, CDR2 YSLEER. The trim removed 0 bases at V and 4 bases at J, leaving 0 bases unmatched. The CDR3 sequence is CASSQELAGGETQYF. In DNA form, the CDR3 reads TGCGCCAGCAGCCAAGAACTAGCGGGAGGAGAGACCCAGTACTTC.

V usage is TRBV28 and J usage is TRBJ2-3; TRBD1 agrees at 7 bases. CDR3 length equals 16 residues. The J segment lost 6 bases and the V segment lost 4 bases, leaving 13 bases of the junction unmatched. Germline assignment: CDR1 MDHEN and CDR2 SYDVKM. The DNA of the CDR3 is TGTGCCAGCAGTTCCCCTCAGAGAGGGGGCAAGGATACGCAGTATTTT. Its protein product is CASSSPQRGGKDTQYF.

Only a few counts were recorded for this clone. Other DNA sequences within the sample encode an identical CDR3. The CDR3 sequence is CAWSVQLARNEQFF. In DNA form, the CDR3 reads TGTGCCTGGAGTGTACAACTAGCGAGGAATGAGCAGTTCTTC. The chain is built from TRBV30 and TRBJ2-1, with 7 bases lining up with TRBD2. The germline gives CDR1 GTSNPN, CDR2 SVGIG (reference sequence). Trimming cost V 0 bases and J 7 bases; bases outside gene matches: 6. This CDR3 comprises 14 residues.

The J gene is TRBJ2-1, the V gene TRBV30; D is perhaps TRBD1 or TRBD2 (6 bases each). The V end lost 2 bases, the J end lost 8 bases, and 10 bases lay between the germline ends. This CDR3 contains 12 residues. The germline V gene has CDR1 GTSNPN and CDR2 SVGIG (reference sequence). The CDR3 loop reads CAWSRGADEQFF. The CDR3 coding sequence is TGTGCCTGGAGTAGGGGGGCCGATGAGCAGTTCTTC.

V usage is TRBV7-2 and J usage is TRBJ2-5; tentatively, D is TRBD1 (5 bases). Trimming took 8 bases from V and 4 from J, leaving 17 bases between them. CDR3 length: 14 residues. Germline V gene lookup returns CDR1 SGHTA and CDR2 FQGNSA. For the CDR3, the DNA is TGTGCCAGCTTAGGAAGGGGCGGTACAGAGACCCAGTACTTC. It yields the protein CASLGRGGTETQYF.